The T cell receptor (beta chain) described here comes from a study of T cells in women clearing cervical HPV infection. Study at large: Blood came at first lesion visit for cases, post-clearance for controls. Broader study findings: It is unknown whether associations predate infection; no effector/memory or HPV-specific sorting.

The assay was immunoSEQ multiplex PCR, and TCRdb's table has in-frame clones only and misses some. This sample's clone table lists approximately 31,000 clones. Each participant carried one incident cervical HPV16 infection only. Remarks on this clone: As yet, its antigen is unknown. Coverage ceases 3 residues before the CDR3 finishes, and the germline J gene fills in the end.

The germline CDR1 and CDR2 sequences are SGHDN and FVKESK. This CDR3 is built from 15 residues. Trimming stripped 0 bases from V and 0 bases from J, with 9 bases between. The source of this sequence is a woman aged 18 to 75 with a cervical HPV16 infection that either progressed to CIN3+ or cleared (not recorded which). Material for sequencing was blood buffy coat. The gene calls are TRBV14 and TRBJ2-7, with a tentative D call TRBD2 (5 bases). The CDR3 loop reads CASSQEGRGSYEQYF. CDR3 DNA (partial): TGTGCCAGCAGCCAAGAAGGTCGGGGCTCCTACGAG.